The 14 T cell receptor beta chains below come from one sample, sequenced in a study of T-cell memory formation after mild COVID-19. TCRdb analysed the 5' RACE reads with MiXCR anew, one entry per CDR3 protein. Of about 350,000 distinct CDR3 sequences listed, roughly 13% are singletons. Sample: PBMCs or a T cell subset sorted from them (not recorded which). These receptors were taken from a man between 18 and 35 years old who had mild COVID-19 (a few samples of this study predate the infection). Cell type and time point are not known.

This clonotype was found many times. The chain recombines TRBV5-1 with TRBJ1-5; D is ambiguous. V was shortened by 0 bases and J by 4 bases, with 11 bases between the two germline ends. CDR3 length: 15 residues. Germline V gene sequence: CDR1 SGHRS, CDR2 YFSETQ. CDR3 loop: CASSLGGYGNQPQHF. CDR3 in DNA: TGCGCCAGCAGCTTGGGGGGATATGGGAATCAGCCCCAGCATTTT.

The table lists this clonotype with a few counts. This rearrangement joins TRBV2 to TRBJ2-7; D gene ambiguous. The CDR3 has 10 residues. CDR1 is SNHLY and CDR2 is FYNNEI in the germline V gene. V lost 8 bases and J 3 bases, leaving 5 bases between the germline ends. This CDR3 is CASRGYEQYV. The CDR3 nucleotides read TGTGCCAGCCGAGGCTACGAGCAGTACGTC.

This clonotype was found a few times. The junction differs from germline at one of its ends, possibly a read error. The V and J genes are TRBV6-2 or TRBV6-3 and TRBJ1-3; no reliable D call. CDR3 length: 12 residues. Germline-derived CDR1 and CDR2 are MNHEY and SVGEGT. CDR3 protein: CASSYGTHLRRF. CDR3 in DNA: TGTGCCAGCAGTTACGGAACCCACCTGCGGCGGTTT.

This clonotype turned up a few times. The gene calls are TRBV7-9 and TRBJ2-1, with 7 bases that match TRBD2. CDR3 length: 15 residues. CDR1 is SEHNR and CDR2 is FQNEAQ in the germline V gene (reference sequence). V was clipped by 4 bases and J by 9 bases; unmatched bases: 12. The CDR3 region is CASSSVSGRAIEQFF. Here the CDR3 DNA reads TGTGCCAGCAGCTCCGTCAGTGGGAGGGCTATTGAGCAGTTCTTC.

The V call is TRBV2, the J call TRBJ1-5; TRBD1 matches at 9 bases. V was clipped by 6 bases and J by 5 bases; unmatched bases: 8. This CDR3 has 15 residues. Germline assignment: CDR1 SNHLY and CDR2 FYNNEI. In nucleotides, the CDR3 is TGTGCCAGCAGCCAAGGGACAGGGAGTTATCAGCCCCAGCATTTT. Amino acids: CASSQGTGSYQPQHF.

This rearrangement joins TRBV7-9 to TRBJ2-5; TRBD2 matches 14 bases. The germline CDR1 and CDR2 sequences are SEHNR and FQNEAQ (reference sequence). The CDR3 contains 17 residues. Trimming cost V 4 bases and J 3 bases; bases outside gene matches: 7. The CDR3 spells CASSSNRGLAGEETQYF. The CDR3 DNA is TGTGCCAGCAGCTCGAACCGGGGACTAGCGGGGGAAGAGACCCAGTACTTC.

The V gene is TRBV15, the J gene TRBJ1-6, with D possibly matching TRBD1 (5 bases). Germline CDR1 is LNHNV and CDR2 is YYDKDF (reference sequence). Trimming cost V 5 bases and J 12 bases, with 11 bases left between them. This CDR3 contains 12 residues. DNA for the CDR3: TGTGCCACCAGCGGCCGCCAGGGACCCCTCCACTTT. Residues: CATSGRQGPLHF. The full variable domain, its missing parts supplied by reference TRBV15 and TRBJ1-6, is DAMVIQNPRYQVTQFGKPVTLSCSQTLNHNVMYWYQQKSSQAPKLLFHYYDKDFNNEADTPDNFQSRRPNTSFCFLDIRSPGLGDTAMYLCATSGRQGPLHFGNGTRLTVT.

This clonotype turned up a few times. The chain carries TRBV6-2 or TRBV6-3 and TRBJ2-3; D is perhaps TRBD2 (6 bases). V gave up 2 bases and J gave up 5 bases, with 11 bases separating them. In germline, CDR1 is MNHEY, CDR2 SVGEGT. The CDR3 totals 14 residues. The CDR3 DNA reads TGTGCCAGCAGTTACCCGACGACTAGAGATACGCAGTATTTT. Translating it yields CASSYPTTRDTQYF.

This clonotype has a handful of counts. The V call is TRBV20-1, the J call TRBJ2-1; TRBD2 matches 8 bases. The V segment lost 6 bases and the J segment 4 bases; nucleotides outside the gene matches: 5. Germline V gene lookup returns CDR1 DFQATT and CDR2 SNEGSKA (reference sequence). This CDR3 is built from 13 residues. Here the CDR3 DNA reads TGCAGTGCCGAAGCGGGGGAGTACAATGAGCAGTTCTTC. This gives the protein CSAEAGEYNEQFF.

At least ten counts were recorded for this clonotype. The rearrangement links TRBV7-3 to TRBJ2-5; D remains unclear. There are 15 residues in the CDR3. V was cut by 5 bases and J by 2 bases, with 15 bases left in between. Germline lookup yields CDR1 SGHTA and CDR2 FQGTGA. As DNA, the CDR3 is TGTGCCAGCAGCCAAGTGGGGATTGTACAAGAGACCCAGTACTTC. It is translated as CASSQVGIVQETQYF.

The gene calls are TRBV10-3 and TRBJ2-3, with 12 bases lining up with TRBD2. CDR3 length equals 14 residues. Germline-derived CDR1 and CDR2 are ENHRY and SYGVKD. The J segment lost 7 bases and the V segment lost 5 bases, leaving 4 bases of the junction unmatched. CDR3 sequence (DNA): TGTGCCATCAGTTCTAGCGGGGGGGCGCATACGCAGTATTTT. This encodes CAISSSGGAHTQYF.

J is TRBJ1-2 and V is TRBV12-3 or TRBV12-4; a possible D gene is TRBD1 (6 bases). V was trimmed by 3 bases and J by 7 bases, leaving 12 bases between them. The CDR3 is 13 residues long. The CDR3 region is CASSFRGASGYTF. The CDR3 coding sequence is TGTGCCAGCAGTTTCCGGGGGGCTAGTGGCTACACCTTC.

This clonotype was detected many times. The chain uses TRBV10-3 and TRBJ2-1; D remains ambiguous. The V gene's germline CDR1 is ENHRY and CDR2 SYGVKD. CDR3 length: 14 amino acids. V was cut by 8 bases and J by 0 bases, with 11 bases left in between. The CDR3, as DNA: TGTGCCATCGCTAGAGTGAGCTCCTACAATGAGCAGTTCTTC. Translated, it gives CAIARVSSYNEQFF.

The CDR3 loop reads CASSPGGGGRTDTQYF. DNA for the CDR3: TGTGCCAGCTCACCAGGTGGCGGGGGACGCACAGATACGCAGTATTTT. This chain links TRBV18 with TRBJ2-3; 7 bases map to TRBD2. Germline V CDR1 and CDR2: KGHSH, LQKENI. The CDR3 sequence is 16 residues long. Trimming cost V 2 bases and J 1 base; bases outside gene matches: 6. Based on the CDR3 plus reference TRBV18 and TRBJ2-3, the full variable domain is NAGVMQNPRHLVRRRGQEARLRCSPMKGHSHVYWYRQLPEEGLKFMVYLQKENIIDESGMPKERFSAEFPKEGPSILRIQQVVRGDSAAYFCASSPGGGGRTDTQYFGPGTRLTVL.